The 17 T cell receptor beta chains listed next were all sequenced from one sample in a study of Ad26.COV2.S vaccination and SARS-CoV-2 variants (dated by TCRdb to the early 2020s). This specimen's treatment or condition label, interpreted: roughly 18 received Ad26.COV2.S at low or high dose, single or two shots; about 5 received placebo; per-sample allocation not given. For vaccine and placebo recipients, repertoires were sequenced using samples collected on day 63 after the first injection. The library was built by means of the immunoSEQ multiplex PCR assay. TCRdb mirrors the immuneACCESS table, restricted to in-frame sequences. Some clones are absent from its copies; in checked studies, under half trace to an unresolved V gene, and the reason for the others is unknown. The sample table contains about 280,000 clones; only one count was recorded for around 87% of them. Approximately 3.3% of the sample belongs to the ten largest clones.

The specimen comprised peripheral blood, sampled in a trial of Ad26.COV2.S vaccine versus placebo. The receptors were sampled from a person between 18 and 65 years old who received the Ad26.COV2.S COVID-19 vaccine or a placebo.

Notes on this clone: Other DNA sequences in this sample translate to the same CDR3. This chain connects TRBV9 to TRBJ1-2; the D gene is possibly TRBD1 (6 bases). The CDR3 totals 13 residues. Germline V CDR1 and CDR2: SGDLS, YYNGEE. Trimming left V 2 bases short and J 1 base short, with 6 bases between. The CDR3 sequence is CASSVDSNYGYTF. In DNA form, the CDR3 reads TGTGCCAGCAGCGTGGACAGTAACTATGGCTACACCTTC.

This clone was observed once. The rearrangement joins TRBV7-6 to TRBJ2-7; 8 bases are shared with TRBD1. The CDR3 has 15 amino acids. V dropped 5 bases and J dropped 2; count of bases not matched to a gene: 8. CDR1 SGHVS and CDR2 FNYEAQ come from the germline V gene. CDR3 protein: CASSLGQGITYEQYF. As DNA, the CDR3 is TGTGCCAGCAGCCTAGGACAGGGTATCACCTACGAGCAGTACTTC. The full variable domain, its missing parts supplied by reference TRBV7-6 and TRBJ2-7, is GAGVSQSPRYKVTKRGQDVALRCDPISGHVSLYWYRQALGQGPEFLTYFNYEAQQDKSGLPNDRFSAERPEGSISTLTIQRTEQRDSAMYRCASSLGQGITYEQYFGPGTRLTVT.

The gene calls are TRBV29-1 and TRBJ2-1; 11 positions agree with TRBD2. The CDR3 runs to 14 residues. Unmatched junction bases numbered 4, after V lost 7 bases and J lost 2 bases. Germline values: CDR1 SQVTM, CDR2 ANQGSEA. For the CDR3, the DNA is TGCAGCGCAATGACTAGCGGGACCTACAATGAGCAGTTCTTC. Protein: CSAMTSGTYNEQFF.

The DNA for the CDR3 is TGTGCCAGCAGCAGGGGGGACAGAATCTCTGGGGCCAACGTCCTGACTTTC. Translating it yields CASSRGDRISGANVLTF. The chain is built from TRBV7-9 and TRBJ2-6; a weak D match, TRBD1 (7 bases). The CDR3 totals 17 residues. Germline V gene sequence: CDR1 SEHNR, CDR2 FQNEAQ (reference sequence). The ends were cut back, 5 bases at V and 0 bases at J, with 14 bases in the middle. Full variable domain (missing parts from reference TRBV7-9 and TRBJ2-6): DTGVSQNPRHKITKRGQNVTFRCDPISEHNRLYWYRQTLGQGPEFLTYFQNEAQLEKSRLLSDRFSAERPKGSFSTLEIQRTEQGDSAMYLCASSRGDRISGANVLTFGAGSRLTVL.

The J gene is TRBJ2-7, the V gene TRBV3-1 (or the pseudogene TRBV3-2); D gene unclear. Trimming removed 1 base from V and 6 bases from J, with 19 bases in between. The CDR3 runs to 16 residues. Germline assignment: CDR1 LGHDT and CDR2 YNNKEL (reference sequence). The CDR3 bases are TGTGCCAGCAGCCAAGGGTGGGTGGGCTTTCCCTGCGAGCAGTACTTC. This codes for CASSQGWVGFPCEQYF.

The V gene is TRBV3-1 (or the pseudogene TRBV3-2), the J gene TRBJ1-6; D uncertain. CDR3 length: 14 amino acids. V was shortened by 4 bases and J by 0 bases, with 4 bases between the two germline ends. Germline CDR1 and CDR2: LGHDT and YNNKEL (reference sequence). The CDR3 protein is CASSLSSYNSPLHF. CDR3 coding DNA: TGTGCCAGCAGCCTGTCCTCCTATAATTCACCCCTCCACTTT.

The chain combines TRBV4-2 with TRBJ2-2; D could derive from TRBD1 or TRBD2 (5 bases each). The V gene lost 0 bases and the J gene lost 3 bases, with 11 bases spanning the gap. The CDR3 covers 16 residues. CDR1 is LGHNA, CDR2 YNFKEQ, per germline. The CDR3 DNA reads TGTGCCAGCAGCCAAGAAACGGGACCCTACACCGGGGAGCTGTTTTTT. This translates into CASSQETGPYTGELFF.

The V gene is TRBV27, the J gene TRBJ1-2; TRBD1 matches at 12 bases. Germline loops: CDR1 MNHEY, CDR2 SMNVEV (reference sequence). There are 16 residues in the CDR3. The trim removed 6 bases at V and 4 bases at J, leaving 9 bases unmatched. CDR3 sequence reads: CASSPGTGGKSYGYTF. The CDR3 DNA reads TGTGCCAGCAGCCCGGGGACAGGGGGCAAGAGCTATGGCTACACCTTC.

This clone was observed a single time. This chain uses TRBV29-1 with TRBJ1-3; D remains unclear. With 4 bases removed from V and 0 bases from J, the gap between germline ends came to 13 bases. The CDR3 is 15 amino acids. Germline CDR1 reads SQVTM; CDR2 reads ANQGSEA. CDR3 amino acids: CSVAVKTSSGNTIYF. CDR3 in DNA: TGCAGCGTTGCGGTGAAAACCAGCTCTGGAAACACCATATATTTT.

The rearrangement links TRBV27 to TRBJ2-1; 9 bases fit TRBD1. The CDR3 runs 14 residues. Germline trimming cut 5 bases from V and 4 bases from J; bases unmatched to any gene: 3. Germline CDR1 reads MNHEY; CDR2 reads SMNVEV (reference sequence). CDR3 residues: CASSGQGLYNEQFF. CDR3 DNA sequence: TGTGCCAGCAGTGGACAGGGGTTGTACAATGAGCAGTTCTTC.

V gene TRBV19 combines with J gene TRBJ1-5; D uncertain. V was trimmed by 2 bases and J by 1 base, leaving 9 bases between them. CDR3 length: 15 amino acids. The germline gives CDR1 LNHDA, CDR2 SQIVND (reference sequence). As DNA, the CDR3 is TGTGCCAGTAGTATAATGGGCAGCAGCAATCAGCCCCAGCATTTT. It yields the protein CASSIMGSSNQPQHF.

This sequence joins TRBV7-2 and TRBJ2-3; TRBD2 is a possible D gene (6 bases). CDR1 is SGHTA, CDR2 FQGNSA, per germline. This CDR3 spans 16 amino acids. The V end lost 3 bases, the J end lost 6 bases, and 19 bases lay between the germline ends. This chain's CDR3 is CASSLGGDTLGDTQYF. The CDR3 bases are TGTGCCAGCAGCTTGGGCGGGGATACGCTCGGGGATACGCAGTATTTT.

The rearrangement uses TRBV4-1 and TRBJ1-2; 9 bases match TRBD1. The length of the CDR3 is 15 residues. Per germline, CDR1 MGHRA and CDR2 YSYEKL. Unmatched junction bases numbered 7, after V lost 0 bases and J lost 8 bases. The CDR3 DNA reads TGCGCCAGCAGCCAAGAAGGACAGGGGACCTCCGGCTACACCTTC. This gives the protein CASSQEGQGTSGYTF.

This chain links TRBV11-3 with TRBJ1-5, with a weak D call TRBD1 (6 bases). The CDR3 covers 18 residues. Germline V CDR1 and CDR2: SGHNT, YENEEA. Trimming took 1 base from V and 0 from J, leaving 16 bases between them. The CDR3 sequence is CASSLVGGRIYSNQPQHF. CDR3 DNA sequence: TGTGCCAGCAGCTTAGTAGGGGGACGGATTTATAGCAATCAGCCCCAGCATTTT.

V and J are TRBV20-1 and TRBJ2-1, with D unclear. The germline V gene encodes CDR1 DFQATT and CDR2 SNEGSKA (reference sequence). V lost 3 bases to trimming and J lost 0 bases, with 3 bases between them. This CDR3 spans 12 amino acids. This CDR3 is CSASFSYNEQFF. CDR3 DNA sequence: TGCAGTGCTAGTTTCTCCTACAATGAGCAGTTCTTC.

The rearrangement uses TRBV6-2 or TRBV6-3 and TRBJ2-3; weak D call: TRBD2 (5 bases). V was clipped by 1 base and J by 0 bases, with 8 bases between them. CDR1 MNHEY and CDR2 SVGEGT come from the germline V gene. The length of the CDR3 is 15 residues. CDR3 in amino acids: CASSYWASSTDTQYF. In DNA, the CDR3 is TGTGCCAGCAGTTACTGGGCTAGCAGCACAGATACGCAGTATTTT.

The chain links TRBV5-4 to TRBJ2-7; 8 positions agree with TRBD1. Germline CDR1 and CDR2: SGHNT and YYREEE (reference sequence). Trimming removed 0 bases from V and 7 bases from J; junction bases left unmatched: 6. This CDR3 comprises 14 residues. CDR3 nucleotides: TGTGCCAGCAGCTTGGAGGGCAGGGGGCGGGAGCAGTACTTC. Translating it yields CASSLEGRGREQYF.